The clone carrying this T cell receptor beta chain occurred a few times. At one of its ends the junction is not consistent with the germline gene, which may arise from a read error. This entry belongs to a study of blood T cell repertoires in COVID-19. Background on the study: The analysed material was cDNA or gDNA that came from T cells, B-cell-depleted T cells, or PBMCs.

In germline, CDR1 is SNHLY, CDR2 FYNNEI. This CDR3 comprises 15 residues. Authors' methods: Counts of nucleated cells, estimated from reference gene primer amplification, were obtained. Data came from immunoSEQ multiplex PCR; TCRdb stores just in-frame clones and leaves some out. V and J calls and clone size come straight from that table; D and trimming were deduced from the DNA. This repertoire shows some 400,000 clones, roughly 77% found once; its top ten account for 0.85% to 1.3%. The sequence was collected from a human donor with acute or convalescent COVID-19. The donor label of this sample is uncertain. Sequencing was carried out using peripheral blood. The chain links TRBV2 to TRBJ1-3; D unclear. The chain's CDR3 is CASTEHLLSGNTIYF. The CDR3 DNA sequence: TGTGCCAGCACTGAACACTTACTCTCTGGAAACACCATATATTTT.